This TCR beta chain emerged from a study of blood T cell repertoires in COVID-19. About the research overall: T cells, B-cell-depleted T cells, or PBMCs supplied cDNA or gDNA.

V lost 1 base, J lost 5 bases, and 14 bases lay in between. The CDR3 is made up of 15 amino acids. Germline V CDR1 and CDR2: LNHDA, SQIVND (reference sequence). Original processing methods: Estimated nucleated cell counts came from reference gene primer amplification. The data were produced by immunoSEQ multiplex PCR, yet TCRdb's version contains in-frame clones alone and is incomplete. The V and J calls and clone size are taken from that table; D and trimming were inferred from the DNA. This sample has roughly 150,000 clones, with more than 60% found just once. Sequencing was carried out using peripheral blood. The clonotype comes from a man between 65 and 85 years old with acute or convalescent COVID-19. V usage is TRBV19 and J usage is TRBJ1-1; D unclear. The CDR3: CASSIGIGVGTEAFF. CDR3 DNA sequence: TGTGCCAGTAGTATAGGAATCGGGGTGGGGACTGAAGCTTTCTTT.